These 28 T cell receptor beta chains originate from one sample sequenced in a study of OX40 agonist ivuxolimab in advanced cancers. Assay: immunoSEQ multiplex PCR; the TCRdb copy retains only in-frame clones and omits some. This table has 15,000 to 20,000 clones, 65% to 80% appearing once. The material was CD4+ or CD8+ T cells sorted from blood, obtained in a trial of the OX40 agonist ivuxolimab. The source is an adult with an advanced solid tumor such as melanoma, head and neck, liver or kidney cancer.

The V call is TRBV11-2, the J call TRBJ2-7; 7 bases are a match to TRBD2. V lost 5 bases to trimming and J lost 1 base; unmatched junction nucleotides: 2. The CDR3 length is 13 residues. Per the germline V gene, CDR1 is SGHAT and CDR2 is FQNNGV. CDR3 DNA sequence: TGTGCCAGCAGCCGGGACTATTCCTACGAGCAGTACTTC. Protein product: CASSRDYSYEQYF.

The chain is built from TRBV19 and TRBJ2-4, with D possibly TRBD2 on 6 matching bases. The CDR3 contains 13 residues. Germline CDR1 and CDR2: LNHDA and SQIVND (reference sequence). V gave up 5 bases and J gave up 7 bases, with 12 bases separating them. CDR3 DNA sequence: TGTGCCAGTAGTTCCTCCGGGGGTAACATTCAGTACTTC. Residues: CASSSSGGNIQYF.

The chain joins TRBV30 to TRBJ2-1; D remains ambiguous. V shed 2 bases and J shed 10 bases, with 9 bases lying between them. Looked up from germline, CDR1 is GTSNPN and CDR2 is SVGIG (reference sequence). This CDR3 contains 11 residues. The CDR3 sequence is CAWSPSWEQFF. CDR3 DNA sequence: TGTGCCTGGAGTCCTAGTTGGGAGCAGTTCTTC.

The table lists this clone with a count of one. The CDR3 nucleotides are TGTGCCAGCAGTTCGACAAAGATCACAGATACGCAGTATTTT. As protein: CASSSTKITDTQYF. The genes are TRBV7-6 and TRBJ2-3, with D hard to call. This CDR3 comprises 14 residues. CDR1 and CDR2 from the germline V gene are SGHVS and FNYEAQ. V dropped 6 bases and J dropped 2 bases, with 12 bases sitting between them.

V and J are TRBV27 and TRBJ2-7; 8 bases align to TRBD1. V shed 3 bases, J shed 4 bases, and the junction held 5 bases outside the gene matches. Germline assignment: CDR1 MNHEY and CDR2 SMNVEV (reference sequence). The CDR3 is 14 amino acids. The CDR3 reads CASSFGTGEYEQYF. In nucleotides, the CDR3 is TGTGCCAGCAGTTTCGGGACAGGAGAGTACGAGCAGTACTTC.

The gene calls are TRBV27 and TRBJ1-4, with D possibly being TRBD1 (5 bases). The CDR3 runs 17 residues. V was pared by 2 bases and J by 8 bases, with 21 bases between. Germline CDR1 is MNHEY and CDR2 is SMNVEV (reference sequence). CDR3 in amino acids: CASSLRPTWEGIEKLFF. CDR3 coding DNA: TGTGCCAGCAGTTTACGACCGACCTGGGAGGGGATCGAAAAACTGTTTTTT.

The chain joins TRBV9 to TRBJ2-7; D gene ambiguous. The CDR3 totals 14 residues. V lost 4 bases to trimming and J lost 2 bases, with 13 bases between them. Germline V gene lookup returns CDR1 SGDLS and CDR2 YYNGEE. This CDR3 is CASSPAVNPYEQYF. The CDR3 region has the DNA TGTGCCAGCAGCCCCGCCGTCAACCCCTACGAGCAGTACTTC. The full variable domain, rest sourced from reference TRBV9 and TRBJ2-7, is DSGVTQTPKHLITATGQRVTLRCSPRSGDLSVYWYQQSLDQGLQFLIQYYNGEERAKGNILERFSAQQFPDLHSELNLSSLELGDSALYFCASSPAVNPYEQYFGPGTRLTVT.

The rearrangement joins TRBV7-6 to TRBJ2-7; 8 nucleotides line up with TRBD2. Germline V gene sequence: CDR1 SGHVS, CDR2 FNYEAQ. The CDR3 consists of 15 residues. J gave up 3 bases and V 5 bases, and 9 bases lay outside the gene matches. CDR3 sequence (DNA): TGTGCCAGCAGCCCAGCGGGAGTCCCGTTCTACGAGCAGTACTTC. Translating gives CASSPAGVPFYEQYF.

This sequence joins TRBV13 and TRBJ2-7, with 9 bases lining up with TRBD1. With V trimmed by 3 bases and J by 2 bases, 2 bases remained unmatched. The CDR3 is made up of 14 amino acids. Looked up from germline, CDR1 is PRHDT and CDR2 is FYEKMQ (reference sequence). CDR3 coding DNA: TGTGCCAGCAGCTTGGGACAGGGAACCTACGAGCAGTACTTC. Its translation: CASSLGQGTYEQYF.

The rearrangement joins TRBV29-1 to TRBJ2-2; 9 bases line up with TRBD1. In germline, CDR1 is SQVTM, CDR2 ANQGSEA. Trimming removed 7 bases from V and 4 bases from J; junction bases left unmatched: 7. This CDR3 is 14 amino acids long. The CDR3 nucleotides read TGCAGCGCCTCCGGGACAGGGAGCACCGGGGAGCTGTTTTTT. Protein sequence: CSASGTGSTGELFF.

The J gene is TRBJ2-3, the V gene TRBV6-6; D gene ambiguous. The CDR3 consists of 15 residues. Germline CDR1 and CDR2: MNHNY and SVGAGI (reference sequence). V shed 4 bases and J shed 2 bases, with 13 bases lying between them. CDR3 coding DNA: TGTGCCAGCAGTTCCGAGGTTCAGTTCACAGATACGCAGTATTTT. Its translation: CASSSEVQFTDTQYF.

The chain has TRBV7-9 and TRBJ2-7; 8 bases line up with TRBD2. V lost 3 bases, J lost 2 bases, and 6 bases stayed unmatched. The CDR3 covers 15 residues. Germline loops: CDR1 SEHNR, CDR2 FQNEAQ (reference sequence). CDR3 residues: CASSLTSVETYEQYF. CDR3 nucleotides: TGTGCCAGCAGCTTGACTAGCGTAGAAACCTACGAGCAGTACTTC.

The chain combines TRBV23-1 with TRBJ2-3; possible D gene TRBD2, 6 bases. TRBV23-1 falls under the ORF class, with uncertain function. This CDR3 comprises 16 residues. Trimming left V 3 bases short and J 1 base short, with 14 bases between. CDR3: CASSQESGRRTDTQYF. The CDR3 nucleotides read TGCGCCAGCAGTCAGGAATCAGGGAGGCGCACAGATACGCAGTATTTT.

The rearrangement joins TRBV19 to TRBJ2-5; D is unresolved. This CDR3 is built from 13 residues. Per germline, CDR1 LNHDA and CDR2 SQIVND (reference sequence). Trimming stripped 3 bases from V and 3 bases from J, with 8 bases between. DNA of the CDR3: TGTGCCAGTAGTATCGATTACGAAGAGACCCAGTACTTC. Protein: CASSIDYEETQYF.

The J gene is TRBJ2-1, the V gene TRBV9; tentatively, D is TRBD1 (6 bases). The V and J ends lost 2 bases and 4 bases respectively, with 13 bases between them. The CDR3 totals 15 residues. The germline gives CDR1 SGDLS, CDR2 YYNGEE. CDR3 sequence (DNA): TGTGCCAGCAGCGTGGCGGCAGGGGTGTACAATGAGCAGTTCTTC. Translation gives CASSVAAGVYNEQFF.

This chain joins TRBV27 and TRBJ2-1, with 7 bases aligning to TRBD2. This CDR3 has 13 residues. V was pared by 2 bases and J by 10 bases, with 5 bases of the junction left unmatched. In germline, CDR1 is MNHEY, CDR2 SMNVEV (reference sequence). CDR3 sequence (DNA): TGTGCCAGCAGTTTACCAGCGGGGCTGGAGCAGTTCTTC. Protein sequence: CASSLPAGLEQFF.

The CDR3 nucleotides read TGTGCCAGTAGTTGGGGACTAGCGGCCGCATACGAGCAGTACTTC. Its protein product is CASSWGLAAAYEQYF. The J gene is TRBJ2-7, the V gene TRBV19, with 11 bases that match TRBD2. The trim removed 5 bases at V and 4 bases at J, leaving 7 bases unmatched. The length of the CDR3 is 15 residues. The V gene's germline CDR1 is LNHDA and CDR2 SQIVND (reference sequence).

This clone qualifies as medium-sized. In the same sample, other DNA sequences code for this CDR3. J is TRBJ2-7 and V is TRBV6-1; D perhaps matches TRBD1 (7 bases). Trimming removed 6 bases at V and 3 bases at J, with 15 bases between. This CDR3 is 14 amino acids long. Germline V gene sequence: CDR1 MNHNS, CDR2 SASEGT. CDR3 nucleotides: TGTGCCAGCAGCGGGCGGGGACAGAACTACGAGCAGTACTTC. Translating it yields CASSGRGQNYEQYF.

Only one count was recorded for this clone. V and J are TRBV19 and TRBJ2-7; D possibly uses TRBD1 or TRBD2 (5 bases each). CDR3 length: 13 residues. Germline lookup yields CDR1 LNHDA and CDR2 SQIVND (reference sequence). V lost 5 bases, J lost 2 bases, and 10 bases lay in between. CDR3 DNA sequence: TGTGCCAGTAGTGAAGGGACGGCCTACGAGCAGTACTTC. This sequence encodes CASSEGTAYEQYF.

This chain connects TRBV4-1 to TRBJ2-2; a possible D gene is TRBD2 (6 bases). From germline, CDR1 is MGHRA and CDR2 YSYEKL. The CDR3 consists of 14 residues. The germline V and J ends were trimmed by 3 bases and 14 bases, with 19 bases remaining between them. The CDR3 sequence: CASSQIDSDYDLFF. DNA of the CDR3: TGCGCCAGCAGCCAGATTGACTCGGACTACGACCTGTTTTTT.

This clone appeared a few times. The gene calls are TRBV7-9 and TRBJ1-1; D not resolved. Germline V gene lookup returns CDR1 SEHNR and CDR2 FQNEAQ (reference sequence). CDR3 length equals 15 residues. With 0 bases removed from V and 4 bases from J, the gap between germline ends came to 12 bases. CDR3 region: CASSLALEGGTEAFF. The CDR3 DNA sequence: TGTGCCAGCAGCTTAGCGCTGGAGGGTGGCACTGAAGCTTTCTTT.

Details on this clone: The same CDR3 also results from other DNA sequences found in this sample. The chain recombines TRBV6-5 with TRBJ2-3, with D unresolved. The CDR3 is made up of 13 amino acids. Deletions cut 0 bases from V and 6 bases from J, with 7 bases between. CDR1 and CDR2 from the germline V gene are MNHEY and SVGAGI. The CDR3 nucleotides read TGTGCCAGCAGTTACTCGACAACCGATACGCAGTATTTT. Amino acid sequence: CASSYSTTDTQYF.

The rearrangement joins TRBV4-1 to TRBJ2-1, with 13 bases matching TRBD2. Germline CDR1 is MGHRA and CDR2 is YSYEKL. This CDR3 has 16 residues. Trimming at V came to 2 bases and at J to 5 bases, leaving 3 bases not matched to a gene. The CDR3 here is CASSQYGTSGNNEQFF. CDR3 bases: TGCGCCAGCAGCCAATACGGGACTAGCGGGAACAATGAGCAGTTCTTC.

The V call is TRBV5-4, the J call TRBJ2-3; D may be TRBD1 (6 bases). CDR1 SGHNT and CDR2 YYREEE come from the germline V gene (reference sequence). This CDR3 has 15 residues. V gave up 1 base and J gave up 3 bases, with 12 bases separating them. The chain's CDR3 is CASSLRGQGTDTQYF. The CDR3 nucleotides are TGTGCCAGCAGCTTGAGAGGCCAGGGGACAGATACGCAGTATTTT.

The rearrangement links TRBV12-5 to TRBJ2-1; the D gene is possibly TRBD2 (5 bases). CDR1 is LGHNT and CDR2 is FRNRAP in the germline V gene. V was trimmed by 1 base and J by 8 bases, leaving 12 bases between them. CDR3 length: 14 amino acids. The CDR3 region has the DNA TGTGCTAGTGGTTTGGGAGGGTGGGTCGATGAGCAGTTCTTC. It yields the protein CASGLGGWVDEQFF.

The chain combines TRBV2 with TRBJ2-3; no clear D gene. The CDR3 loop spans 14 amino acids. The V end was cut by 3 bases, the J end by 5 bases, with 12 bases between. The germline V gene encodes CDR1 SNHLY and CDR2 FYNNEI. The CDR3, as DNA: TGTGCCAGCAGTGAGGCACAAACTCAAGATACGCAGTATTTT. Protein product: CASSEAQTQDTQYF. Full variable domain (rest looked up from reference TRBV2 and TRBJ2-3): EPEVTQTPSHQVTQMGQEVILRCVPISNHLYFYWYRQILGQKVEFLVSFYNNEISEKSEIFDDQFSVERPDGSNFTLKIRSTKLEDSAMYFCASSEAQTQDTQYFGPGTRLTVL.

The V and J genes are TRBV19 and TRBJ1-5; tentative D call: TRBD1 (5 bases). Germline CDR1 and CDR2: LNHDA and SQIVND (reference sequence). CDR3 size: 15 residues. V lost 5 bases to trimming and J lost 0 bases, with 11 bases between them. CDR3 residues: CASSAAGRSNQPQHF. Written as DNA, the CDR3 is TGTGCCAGTAGTGCGGCAGGGCGTAGCAATCAGCCCCAGCATTTT.

V gene TRBV10-3 combines with J gene TRBJ2-1; tentative D call: TRBD2 (6 bases). Germline values: CDR1 ENHRY, CDR2 SYGVKD. V was cut by 0 bases and J by 5 bases, with 8 bases left in between. The CDR3 consists of 14 residues. Written as DNA, the CDR3 is TGTGCCATCAGTGAGTCTTGGGGGGACAATGAGCAGTTCTTC. Translating it yields CAISESWGDNEQFF.